A selection of T cell receptor beta chains follows, all from one sample in a study of blood T cell repertoires in COVID-19. Only in-frame clones appear in the TCRdb table, and some are missing; sequencing was by immunoSEQ multiplex PCR. The sample holds 430,000 or so clones; 70% to 90% are singletons and the top ten take less than 0.95%. Material for sequencing was peripheral blood. These receptors were taken from a man between 18 and 35 years old with COVID-19, enrolled during active disease. The CDR3 runs from the conserved cysteine through the conserved F or W. The order of the fields is V gene, J gene, CDR3 protein.

TRBV4-2	TRBJ2-1	CASSQVLAGVSYNEQFF
TRBV9	TRBJ2-5	CASSVGVSGGGQETQYF
TRBV3-1/TRBV3-2	TRBJ2-1	CASSQDRPSGSVVNEQFF
TRBV29-1	TRBJ1-2	CSVEGPGGPDYGYTF
TRBV6-5	TRBJ1-2	CASSHRDRSGYTF
TRBV25-1	TRBJ2-3	CASSEYVGSTDTQYF
TRBV6-6	TRBJ2-7	CASSYSGTSGRNEQYF
TRBV5-1	TRBJ2-7	CASSLAGQGYYEQYF
TRBV19	TRBJ2-3	CASSLRLADTQYF
TRBV5-1	TRBJ2-7	CASSLTHRGEGHYEQYF
TRBV5-4	TRBJ2-6	CASSSGTSSSGANVLTF
TRBV7-9	TRBJ2-2	CASISGEYGPGELFF
TRBV28	TRBJ2-1	CASLPSSYNEQFF
TRBV9	TRBJ2-7	CASSAGNREGYYEQYF
TRBV14	TRBJ2-3	CASSQRLDFQDTQYF
TRBV5-4	TRBJ2-1	CASSTRSEGYNEQFF
TRBV3-1/TRBV3-2	TRBJ2-2	CASSQTGANTGELFF
TRBV24-1	TRBJ2-5	CATSVGGIETQYF
TRBV11-2	TRBJ2-3	CASSLDGWTGTTDTQYF
TRBV5-4	TRBJ1-1	CASSWVPGGDTEAFF
TRBV19	TRBJ2-1	CASSSSGPSYNEQFF
TRBV12-3/TRBV12-4	TRBJ1-1	CASSLEGESFF
TRBV6-5	TRBJ2-7	CASSYTGQLREQYF
TRBV24-1	TRBJ2-3	CATSDSRLAGARGLGDTQYF
TRBV3-1/TRBV3-2	TRBJ2-3	CASSQVKAGHTQYF
TRBV27	TRBJ1-1	CASISGGHRTEAFF
TRBV27	TRBJ2-1	CASTRGGSYNEQFF
TRBV6-5	TRBJ2-2	CASVAGVNTGELFF
TRBV10-3	TRBJ2-4	CAISDAGTATFTKNIQYF
TRBV5-4	TRBJ1-2	CASSTGQKHYGYTF
TRBV19	TRBJ1-5	CASSILRQPQHF
TRBV5-1	TRBJ2-1	CASSVWTSGNNEQFF
TRBV6-5	TRBJ2-7	CASSYSKQTRSYEQYF
TRBV5-4	TRBJ1-2	CASSLDWTGLGGYTF
TRBV7-9	TRBJ1-4	CASNPVAANEKLFF
TRBV6-5	TRBJ1-6	CASSYSGRRSPLHF
TRBV27	TRBJ1-1	CASSLARVPWAEAFF
TRBV19	TRBJ2-3	CASRIGAGGGTDTQYF
TRBV18	TRBJ1-3	CASSIGAPGGNTIYF
TRBV7-3	TRBJ2-1	CASSIQGATYNEQFF
TRBV2	TRBJ2-7	CASRGQGSGEQYF
TRBV2	TRBJ2-7	CASAPRDNSYEQYF
TRBV10-1	TRBJ2-7	CASSESFSGGRAYEQYF
TRBV10-2	TRBJ2-2	CASSSGGAGELFF
TRBV2	TRBJ2-4	CASGKRERDIQYF
TRBV20-1	TRBJ1-2	CSASGEGAYGYTF
TRBV9	TRBJ2-1	CASSAYNRDGQFF
TRBV6-5	TRBJ2-1	CASTSGTSGYNEQFF
TRBV7-9	TRBJ1-2	CASSPHHGQGGGIYGYTF
TRBV5-6	TRBJ1-1	CASSLQGEVNTEAFF
TRBV12-5	TRBJ2-4	CASGLVPPGDKNIQYF
TRBV10-1	TRBJ2-7	CALPGVAGTYEQYF
TRBV7-2	TRBJ2-2	CASRGRGGRTGELFF
TRBV5-1	TRBJ2-2	CASSWTGTTTGELFF
TRBV19	TRBJ2-1	CASSMGLLVDNEQFF
TRBV11-3	TRBJ2-2	CASSTTSAGELFF
TRBV11-2	TRBJ2-3	CASSPYGGETDTQYF
TRBV5-1	TRBJ2-2	CASIESGNGGELFF
TRBV21-1	TRBJ2-1	CASRTSGVHNEQFF
TRBV21-1	TRBJ1-1	CASSTPWGQGPLREAFF